The subject of this entry is one T cell receptor beta chain. The sample comes from a study of shared T cell receptors in the human thymus. Sequenced by immunoSEQ multiplex PCR; TCRdb stores in-frame clones only, minus some. Among 600,000 or so clones, around 87% were seen once, and the ten largest hold roughly 0.0086%. The germline CDR1 and CDR2 sequences are SGHNT and YYREEE (reference sequence). Trimming shortened V by 0 bases and J by 1 base, and 7 bases separated the two germline ends. The CDR3 spans 14 residues. This same sample was also taken into another study, of human thymus T cells. Per that paper: Corrective surgery for congenital heart defects was being performed on the healthy Finnish infants who were the donors. Thymus specimens were resections from corrective heart surgery. Thymic repertoires from unrelated individuals overlapped highly, related research reported.

Sequencing was done on a sample of thymocytes. The chain combines TRBV5-4 with TRBJ1-2; no firm D call. The sequence came from a boy under two years old with a congenital heart defect. In nucleotides, the CDR3 is TGTGCCAGCAGCTTGGTTGAGAGTAACTATGGCTACACCTTC. Translating it yields CASSLVESNYGYTF.